The T cell receptor (beta chain) under discussion was sequenced for a study of CD8 T cells in ankylosing spondylitis. Study-level results: Significant enrichment of disease-linked clones was reportedly seen in matched ankylosing spondylitis synovial fluid.

The CDR3 covers 15 residues. V was shortened by 3 bases and J by 0 bases, with 10 bases between the two germline ends. CDR1 is SGHRS and CDR2 is YFSETQ in the germline V gene. This clonotype was counted between two and nine times. Its antigen is unknown. TCRdb used MiXCR to reprocess the 5' RACE reads, holding one entry per CDR3 protein. This sample has about 140,000 distinct CDR3 sequences, with 7% to 10% found just once. The rearrangement links TRBV5-1 to TRBJ1-3, with TRBD1 as a possible D gene (5 bases). Sequenced input: synovial fluid, either unsorted or a sorted T cell fraction (not recorded which). The sequence derives from a male donor with ankylosing spondylitis. The CDR3 is CASSSDSRSGNTIYF. Here the CDR3 DNA reads TGCGCCAGCAGCTCCGACAGCCGCTCTGGAAACACCATATATTTT.